The 30 T cell receptor beta chains listed next were all sequenced from one sample in a study of Ad26.COV2.S vaccination and SARS-CoV-2 variants. As to treatment: roughly 18 received Ad26.COV2.S at low or high dose, single or two shots; about 5 received placebo; per-sample allocation not given. The samples were gathered on day 63 after the first injection of vaccine or placebo. Profiling relied on immunoSEQ multiplex PCR, and the TCRdb table lists in-frame clones only, not all of them. The sample consists of about 350,000 clones, approximately 85% of them appearing once. The sample in question was peripheral blood, obtained in a trial of Ad26.COV2.S vaccine versus placebo. The receptors here all came from a person between 18 and 65 years old who received the Ad26.COV2.S COVID-19 vaccine or a placebo.

The rearrangement uses TRBV7-2 and TRBJ2-6, with 9 bases lining up with TRBD1. The CDR3 is 16 amino acids. The germline gives CDR1 SGHTA, CDR2 FQGNSA. V was clipped by 8 bases and J by 1 base; unmatched bases: 6. The CDR3 is CASRTGGNSGANVLTF. As DNA, the CDR3 is TGTGCCAGCCGTACAGGGGGCAATTCTGGGGCCAACGTCCTGACTTTC. Combining the CDR3 with reference TRBV7-2 and TRBJ2-6 gives the whole variable domain GAGVSQSPSNKVTEKGKDVELRCDPISGHTALYWYRQSLGQGLEFLIYFQGNSAPDKSGLPSDRFSAERTGGSVSTLTIQRTQQEDSAVYLCASRTGGNSGANVLTFGAGSRLTVL.

This clone was found once. The chain has TRBV6-6 and TRBJ1-1, with D unresolved. Trimming stripped 2 bases from V and 0 bases from J, with 13 bases between. Germline V gene lookup returns CDR1 MNHNY and CDR2 SVGAGI (reference sequence). The CDR3 has 16 amino acids. Written as DNA, the CDR3 is TGTGCCAGCAGTTACGTTCCAGGAAGGCTGAACACTGAAGCTTTCTTT. It codes for CASSYVPGRLNTEAFF.

This clone was detected only a few times. The V call is TRBV7-9, the J call TRBJ2-1; D gene unclear. The CDR3 runs 15 residues. The V end lost 5 bases, the J end lost 3 bases, and 14 bases lay between the germline ends. Germline V gene sequence: CDR1 SEHNR, CDR2 FQNEAQ (reference sequence). The CDR3 loop reads CASSPPRPLYNEQFF. The CDR3, as DNA: TGTGCCAGCAGCCCTCCACGCCCTCTCTACAATGAGCAGTTCTTC.

This sequence joins TRBV19 and TRBJ1-1, with D tentatively TRBD1 (6 bases). From germline, CDR1 is LNHDA and CDR2 SQIVND (reference sequence). Trimming shortened V by 5 bases and J by 0 bases, and 22 bases separated the two germline ends. The CDR3 extends over 18 amino acids. The CDR3 spells CASSPPRRGGGVNTEAFF. As DNA, the CDR3 is TGTGCCAGTAGTCCCCCGAGGAGGGGGGGAGGGGTGAACACTGAAGCTTTCTTT.

Here the CDR3 reads CASSPMRTGTYEQYF. The CDR3 DNA reads as TGTGCCAGCAGTCCTATGCGGACAGGGACCTACGAGCAGTACTTC. The chain is built from TRBV28 and TRBJ2-7; 8 positions match TRBD1. The germline CDR1 and CDR2 sequences are MDHEN and SYDVKM. V lost 5 bases, J lost 2 bases, and 8 bases stayed unmatched. CDR3 length: 15 amino acids.

This clone was recorded once. CDR3 amino acids: CASSLGIRDRGKKLFF. In DNA form, the CDR3 reads TGTGCCAGCAGCTTGGGAATCCGGGACCGAGGGAAAAAACTGTTTTTT. The V gene is TRBV5-6, the J gene TRBJ1-4; D is possibly TRBD1 (5 bases). The germline CDR1 and CDR2 sequences are SGHDT and YYEEEE. V was cut by 0 bases and J by 9 bases, with 18 bases left in between. The CDR3 length is 16 residues.

The chain joins TRBV5-1 to TRBJ1-6; a possible D gene is TRBD1 (5 bases). Deletions cut 1 base from V and 7 bases from J, with 12 bases between. Germline CDR1 is SGHRS and CDR2 is YFSETQ. The CDR3 covers 15 residues. CDR3 in DNA: TGCGCCAGCAGCTTGTTTGGGCAGGGAAATTCACCCCTCCACTTT. Protein sequence: CASSLFGQGNSPLHF.

The rearrangement links TRBV7-2 to TRBJ2-7; no clear D. The germline V and J ends were trimmed by 3 bases and 3 bases, with 6 bases remaining between them. The length of the CDR3 is 12 residues. The germline V gene encodes CDR1 SGHTA and CDR2 FQGNSA. The CDR3 sequence is CASSFGHYEQYF. CDR3 nucleotides: TGTGCCAGCAGCTTTGGGCACTACGAGCAGTACTTC.

V usage is TRBV7-4 and J usage is TRBJ2-7; 7 nucleotides agree with TRBD1. The germline gives CDR1 SGHVT, CDR2 SQSDAQ. The V and J ends lost 4 bases and 5 bases, in that order; junction bases with no gene match: 5. The CDR3 loop spans 13 amino acids. CDR3 region: CASSSRTGHEQYF. In nucleotides, the CDR3 is TGTGCCAGCAGCTCCAGGACAGGTCACGAGCAGTACTTC. The full variable domain, rest sourced from reference TRBV7-4 and TRBJ2-7, is GAGVSQSPRYKVAKRGRDVALRCDSISGHVTLYWYRQTLGQGSEVLTYSQSDAQRDKSGRPSGRFSAERPERSVSTLKIQRTEQGDSAVYLCASSSRTGHEQYFGPGTRLTVT.

The J gene is TRBJ1-5, the V gene TRBV7-2, with a tentative D call TRBD1 (5 bases). V was trimmed by 5 bases and J by 5 bases, leaving 10 bases between them. CDR3 length: 13 residues. CDR1 SGHTA and CDR2 FQGNSA come from the germline V gene. The CDR3 loop reads CASSGDADQPQHF. As DNA, the CDR3 is TGTGCCAGCAGCGGGGACGCCGATCAGCCCCAGCATTTT.

The rearrangement uses TRBV28 and TRBJ1-1, with D maybe TRBD1 (6 bases). CDR1 MDHEN and CDR2 SYDVKM come from the germline V gene. CDR3 length: 14 amino acids. Trimming left V 2 bases short and J 5 bases short, with 12 bases between. CDR3 amino acids: CASSLIGGDTEAFF. Written as DNA, the CDR3 is TGTGCCAGCAGTTTAATAGGGGGAGATACTGAAGCTTTCTTT. The variable domain in full, with the rest retrieved from reference TRBV28 and TRBJ1-1, is DVKVTQSSRYLVKRTGEKVFLECVQDMDHENMFWYRQDPGLGLRLIYFSYDVKMKEKGDIPEGYSVSREKKERFSLILESASTNQTSMYLCASSLIGGDTEAFFGQGTRLTVV.

The chain has TRBV6-5 and TRBJ2-1, with 7 bases aligning to TRBD2. CDR1 is MNHEY, CDR2 SVGAGI, per germline. The CDR3 contains 15 residues. V lost 6 bases, J lost 0 bases, and 5 bases stayed unmatched. The CDR3 here is CASRLAPGSYNEQFF. The CDR3 region has the DNA TGTGCCAGCAGACTAGCGCCCGGCTCCTACAATGAGCAGTTCTTC.

The rearrangement joins TRBV14 to TRBJ2-3; D is perhaps TRBD2 (5 bases). V dropped 4 bases and J dropped 2 bases, with 10 bases sitting between them. Germline V gene data show CDR1 as SGHDN and CDR2 as FVKESK. CDR3 length: 14 amino acids. The DNA for the CDR3 is TGTGCCAGCAGCCTATCGGACTTCACAGATACGCAGTATTTT. Its protein is CASSLSDFTDTQYF.

This clone was detected only once. This chain connects TRBV2 to TRBJ1-2; possibly TRBD1 for D (6 bases). The V and J ends lost 4 bases and 2 bases respectively, with 11 bases between them. From germline, CDR1 is SNHLY and CDR2 FYNNEI. The length of the CDR3 is 14 residues. The CDR3 region is CASSAGGANYGYTF. CDR3 sequence (DNA): TGTGCCAGCAGTGCGGGGGGCGCGAACTATGGCTACACCTTC.

The chain uses TRBV5-1 and TRBJ2-1; TRBD2 matches 15 bases. Germline CDR1 is SGHRS and CDR2 is YFSETQ. CDR3 size: 16 residues. V gave up 4 bases and J gave up 8 bases; unmatched junction bases: 7. CDR3 sequence reads: CASSAGLAGGLYEQFF. As DNA, the CDR3 is TGCGCCAGCAGCGCAGGACTAGCGGGAGGGCTTTATGAGCAGTTCTTC.

The sample holds a few counts of this clone. The genes are TRBV4-3 and TRBJ1-3, with D unclear. This CDR3 has 17 amino acids. V shed 4 bases and J shed 2 bases, with 18 bases lying between them. Germline CDR1 LGHNA, CDR2 YSLEER. The CDR3 loop reads CASSPALDSYAGNTIYF. In nucleotides, the CDR3 is TGCGCCAGCAGCCCCGCCTTGGACTCCTACGCTGGAAACACCATATATTTT.

Remarks on this clone: At one end, the junction sequence differs from germline, possibly due to a read error. The CDR3 loop reads CASSPPFSRSSYEQYF. Written as DNA, the CDR3 is TGTGCCAGCTCTCCACCCTTCAGCCGGAGCTCCTACGAGCAGTACTTC. The J gene is TRBJ2-7, the V gene TRBV18; D is uncertain. The CDR3 consists of 16 residues. CDR1 and CDR2 from the germline V gene are KGHSH and LQKENI.

The chain links TRBV20-1 to TRBJ1-5; unclear D gene. This CDR3 region has 14 residues. Germline lookup yields CDR1 DFQATT and CDR2 SNEGSKA (reference sequence). Trimming removed 3 bases at V and 3 bases at J, with 12 bases between. This CDR3 is CSASGSTDNQPQHF. The DNA of the CDR3 is TGCAGTGCTAGTGGCTCGACCGACAATCAGCCCCAGCATTTT.

The V and J genes are TRBV5-5 and TRBJ2-7; 10 bases are a match to TRBD1. Germline V gene sequence: CDR1 SGHKS, CDR2 YYEKEE (reference sequence). The CDR3 loop spans 15 amino acids. V gave up 0 bases and J gave up 4 bases; unmatched junction bases: 4. The CDR3 sequence is CASSLGQGAVYEQYF. CDR3 nucleotide sequence: TGTGCCAGCAGCTTGGGACAGGGGGCGGTGTACGAGCAGTACTTC.

This chain uses TRBV19 with TRBJ2-1, with D perhaps assigned TRBD1 or TRBD2 (5 bases each). V was cut by 5 bases and J by 8 bases, with 16 bases left in between. Germline V CDR1 and CDR2: LNHDA, SQIVND (reference sequence). The CDR3 has 14 residues. The CDR3 DNA follows: TGTGCCAGTAGTGGGGGTACGGTATTCCATGAGCAGTTCTTC. Protein sequence: CASSGGTVFHEQFF.

The chain links TRBV11-3 to TRBJ2-3; the D gene is possibly TRBD2 (5 bases). CDR3 length: 13 amino acids. Germline values: CDR1 SGHNT, CDR2 YENEEA. The V end was cut by 5 bases, the J end by 4 bases, with 10 bases between. The CDR3 DNA reads TGTGCCAGCAGCCAGCCCGGGGCAGATACGCAGTATTTT. Translating gives CASSQPGADTQYF.

The chain joins TRBV13 to TRBJ2-7; a weak D match, TRBD2 (7 bases). Between the trimmed V and J ends, which lost 2 bases and 6 bases, there was a span of 14 bases. Germline V gene sequence: CDR1 PRHDT, CDR2 FYEKMQ (reference sequence). CDR3 length: 14 amino acids. The CDR3, as DNA: TGTGCCAGCAGCTTAACAGGGATAGCGGGCGAGCAGTACTTC. Protein product: CASSLTGIAGEQYF.

This clone was seen a handful of times. V gene TRBV2 combines with J gene TRBJ2-4; either TRBD1 or TRBD2 may supply D (5 bases each). V shed 4 bases and J shed 4 bases, with 8 bases lying between them. CDR1 is SNHLY, CDR2 FYNNEI, per germline. The CDR3 covers 13 residues. The CDR3 coding sequence is TGTGCCAGCAGTGGGGACGGAAAAAACATTCAGTACTTC. This translates into CASSGDGKNIQYF.

The chain has TRBV3-1 (or the pseudogene TRBV3-2) and TRBJ1-2; 8 bases are a match to TRBD1. Germline CDR1 LGHDT, CDR2 YNNKEL (reference sequence). Losses at the gene ends were 3 bases for V and 5 bases for J; bases not matched to a gene: 5. This CDR3 has 14 residues. DNA of the CDR3: TGTGCCAGCAGCCAGAGGGACAGGTTATATGGCTACACCTTC. Translating it yields CASSQRDRLYGYTF.

The chain couples TRBV28 to TRBJ2-6, with no clear D. This CDR3 has 14 residues. The germline V gene encodes CDR1 MDHEN and CDR2 SYDVKM. Between the trimmed V and J ends, which lost 7 bases and 1 base, there was a span of 8 bases. CDR3 sequence: CASNSGSGANVLTF. CDR3 in DNA: TGTGCCAGCAACTCTGGGTCTGGGGCCAACGTCCTGACTTTC. The full variable domain, with the rest looked up from reference TRBV28 and TRBJ2-6, is DVKVTQSSRYLVKRTGEKVFLECVQDMDHENMFWYRQDPGLGLRLIYFSYDVKMKEKGDIPEGYSVSREKKERFSLILESASTNQTSMYLCASNSGSGANVLTFGAGSRLTVL.

This chain uses TRBV19 with TRBJ2-3; 7 bases agree with TRBD2. With 1 base clipped from V and 3 bases from J, the junction kept 10 bases outside the gene matches. CDR1 and CDR2 from the germline V gene are LNHDA and SQIVND (reference sequence). The CDR3 sequence is 17 residues long. The CDR3 region has the DNA TGTGCCAGTAGTATAGTTCAGGCTAGCGGAGGGACAGATACGCAGTATTTT. Encoded protein: CASSIVQASGGTDTQYF.

The chain couples TRBV3-1 (or the pseudogene TRBV3-2) to TRBJ2-7; a weak D match, TRBD1 (5 bases). The V end was cut by 1 base, the J end by 7 bases, with 11 bases between. Germline lookup yields CDR1 LGHDT and CDR2 YNNKEL (reference sequence). The CDR3 loop spans 13 amino acids. The CDR3 DNA reads as TGTGCCAGCAGCCAAGCTCAGGGCGGAGAGCAGTACTTC. This gives the protein CASSQAQGGEQYF.

The J gene is TRBJ2-5, the V gene TRBV19, with TRBD2 matching 9 bases. This CDR3 has 13 amino acids. Per germline, CDR1 LNHDA and CDR2 SQIVND (reference sequence). V lost 8 bases to trimming and J lost 4 bases; unmatched junction nucleotides: 5. The CDR3 coding sequence is TGTGCCAGTTCGTCAGCGGGGGGAGAGACCCAGTACTTC. Translating gives CASSSAGGETQYF.

The chain links TRBV29-1 to TRBJ1-1; 7 positions agree with TRBD1. The junction had 14 bases not matched to a gene; V was cut back by 3 bases and J by 1 base. This CDR3 has 17 amino acids. The V gene's germline CDR1 is SQVTM and CDR2 ANQGSEA. Here the CDR3 reads CSVEFVILGTENTEAFF. For the CDR3, the DNA is TGCAGCGTTGAGTTTGTCATATTAGGGACAGAGAACACTGAAGCTTTCTTT.

The chain joins TRBV7-2 to TRBJ1-1, with D possibly TRBD1 on 5 matching bases. Germline values: CDR1 SGHTA, CDR2 FQGNSA. The ends were cut back, 2 bases at V and 4 bases at J, with 14 bases in the middle. This CDR3 contains 15 residues. The CDR3 DNA follows: TGTGCCAGCAGCTTATTTCCAGGGCAGGGCACTGAAGCTTTCTTT. Its protein is CASSLFPGQGTEAFF.